This T cell receptor (beta chain) is from a study of Graves' ophthalmopathy and Graves' hyperthyroidism. For the study at large: Stable hyperthyroid donors showed no ophthalmopathy during 18 months follow-up. Notes on the study in general: Most thyroid clonotypes with frequency above 0.001 were detected in blood too. Sensitivity reached 55% to 71% and specificity about 72% when the model predicted ophthalmopathy progression.

This clonotype has at least ten counts. Antigen: not known. V shed 1 base and J shed 0 bases, with 10 bases lying between them. This CDR3 comprises 16 residues. The germline CDR1 and CDR2 sequences are MGHDK and SYGVNS. Amplification targeted the TCR beta CDR3 regions, with RNA transcripts as the source material. The workflow started with a first-round RT-PCR run with HTBI primers and then moved on to a second-round multiplex PCR. A single record per CDR3 protein comes from TCRdb applying MiXCR to the multiplex PCR reads. The repertoire holds over a million distinct CDR3 sequences, with 36% as singletons. It was on clinical symptoms, serum thyroxine, TRAb, thyroid ultrasound and orbital computed tomography that diagnosis relied.

Sequences were obtained from peripheral blood or thyroid tissue (not recorded which). This receptor was taken from an adult man with Graves' hyperthyroidism. The chain couples TRBV25-1 to TRBJ1-3; maybe TRBD1 (5 bases). CDR3: CASSEFEGTSGNTIYF. Written as DNA, the CDR3 is TGTGCCAGCAGTGAATTTGAAGGGACCTCTGGAAACACCATATATTTT.